What follows is one T cell receptor (beta chain) and its context. The data are from a study of blood T cell repertoires in COVID-19. Study details: The United States, Italy and Spain supplied acute and convalescent COVID-19 samples.

In germline, CDR1 is SGHTA, CDR2 FQGNSA. This CDR3 has 16 amino acids. Trimming cost V 2 bases and J 4 bases, with 17 bases left between them. TCRdb keeps only in-frame clones here, not all; method: immunoSEQ multiplex PCR. Of 250,000 to 350,000 clones in the sample, about 88% were seen once. Material for sequencing was peripheral blood. The rearrangement uses TRBV7-2 and TRBJ1-2; no reliable D call. The sequence came from a human donor with COVID-19, enrolled during active disease. The donor label of this sample is uncertain. CDR3: CASSLNSDRAGYGYTF. CDR3 nucleotides: TGTGCCAGCAGCTTAAACTCAGACCGCGCGGGCTATGGCTACACCTTC.